The 3 T cell receptor beta chains below were found in one sample sequenced in a study of cytomegalovirus exposure and HLA in healthy donors. Primers included in the PCR were 60 Vbeta and 13 Jbeta primers. TCRdb keeps only in-frame clones here, not all; method: immunoSEQ multiplex PCR. The table includes around 53,000 clones, about three quarters detected once. Sample: PBMCs. The receptors stem from a man aged 18-30 years in good health and CMV-seronegative.

The rearrangement joins TRBV6-1 to TRBJ2-1; 7 bases are a match to TRBD2. CDR3 size: 13 residues. J gave up 4 bases and V 9 bases, and 6 bases lay outside the gene matches. CDR1 MNHNS and CDR2 SASEGT come from the germline V gene. This CDR3 is CASGLEGYNEQFF. CDR3 DNA sequence: TGTGCCAGTGGACTAGAAGGATACAATGAGCAGTTCTTC.

The rearrangement links TRBV5-1 to TRBJ1-1, with TRBD1 identical over 10 bases. This CDR3 is 14 amino acids long. J gave up 2 bases and V 4 bases, and 2 bases lay outside the gene matches. Germline V gene sequence: CDR1 SGHRS, CDR2 YFSETQ. CDR3 DNA: TGCGCCAGCAGCCGACAGGGGGCAAACACTGAAGCTTTCTTT. It yields the protein CASSRQGANTEAFF.

This clone was found a few times. The CDR3 spells CASSPGGGDEKLFF. The DNA for the CDR3 is TGTGCCAGCTCACCAGGAGGGGGCGACGAAAAACTGTTTTTT. The chain has TRBV18 and TRBJ1-4, with 7 bases fitting TRBD1. Germline V lookup: CDR1 KGHSH, CDR2 LQKENI. This CDR3 has 14 amino acids. With V trimmed by 2 bases and J by 8 bases, 5 bases remained unmatched. The entire variable domain, with the rest obtained from reference TRBV18 and TRBJ1-4, is as follows: NAGVMQNPRHLVRRRGQEARLRCSPMKGHSHVYWYRQLPEEGLKFMVYLQKENIIDESGMPKERFSAEFPKEGPSILRIQQVVRGDSAAYFCASSPGGGDEKLFFGSGTQLSVL.